This T cell receptor beta chain was captured by sequencing in a study of PD-1 and CTLA-4 blockade in melanoma (dated by TCRdb to the early 2020s). Notes on the research overall: The study compared how PD-1 blockade and CTLA-4 blockade affected the melanoma-reactive CD8 T cell response in patients with melanoma.

At the junction V is shortened by 4 bases and J by 0 bases, with 12 bases in between. The cysteine opens and the phenylalanine closes a CDR3 of 16 amino acids. The entry retains the CDR3 DNA only, 48 bases that are in frame from base 1. CDR1 and CDR2, looked up from the germline V gene (reference sequence), are LNHDA and SQIVND. Receptor amplification or capture employed the immunoSEQ multiplex PCR assay. Here the immuneACCESS table is served through TCRdb, limited to in-frame sequences with V and J called. Missing clones are a known gap in these copies; in checked studies unresolved V genes cover under half, and the rest lacks a known reason. This sample is represented by about 30,000 clones; around 90% of them were singletons. The top ten hold over 6.5% of the sample. Points on this clone: Its antigen is not yet known. No much larger clone exists at a distance of one base, and base qualities are not known.

Recombination joined TRBV19 with TRBJ1-4; a weak D assignment points to TRBD1 (6 bases agree). The input for sequencing was CD8+ T cells from peripheral blood, taken before anti-PD-1 treatment. This TCR was sampled from a human donor with melanoma. The nucleotide sequence is TGTGCCAGTAGTAGTGGACAGCTCCCAACTAATGAAAAACTGTTTTTT. This sequence encodes CASSSGQLPTNEKLFF.